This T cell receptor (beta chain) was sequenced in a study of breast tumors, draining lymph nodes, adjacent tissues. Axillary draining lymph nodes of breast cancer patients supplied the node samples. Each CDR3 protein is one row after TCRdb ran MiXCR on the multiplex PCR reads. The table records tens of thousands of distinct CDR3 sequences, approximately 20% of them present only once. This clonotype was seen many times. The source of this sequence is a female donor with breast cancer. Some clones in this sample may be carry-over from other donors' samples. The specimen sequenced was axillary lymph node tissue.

As DNA, the CDR3 is TGTGCTAGTGGTTCCTCAGGGTACGAGCAGTACTTC. Encoded protein: CASGSSGYEQYF. The chain joins TRBV12-5 to TRBJ2-7; a weak D match, TRBD1 (5 bases). Germline CDR1 LGHNT, CDR2 FRNRAP. Trimming shortened V by 4 bases and J by 4 bases, and 8 bases separated the two germline ends. The CDR3 is made up of 12 amino acids.